The 4 T cell receptor beta chains given below trace back to one sample, sequenced in a study of T cell repertoires in cytomegalovirus infection. Each CDR3 protein gets one entry after TCRdb re-called the reads with MiXCR. The sample contains more than 250,000 distinct CDR3 sequences, approximately 25% of which appear only once. Their target antigens are unknown. This material consisted of cultured PBMCs, taken from culture after CMV antigen stimulation. The receptors were gathered from a human donor in good health (CMV status not recorded). Some clones in this sample may be carry-over from other donors' samples.

This clonotype has only a few counts. The CDR3 DNA follows: TGTGCCAGTAGTAGAGATATCCCGGGATCGACAGGGAACGGTGGCTACACCTTC. It encodes CASSRDIPGSTGNGGYTF. J is TRBJ1-2 and V is TRBV19, with 7 nucleotides matching TRBD1. The germline V gene has CDR1 LNHDA and CDR2 SQIVND (reference sequence). CDR3 size: 18 residues. V dropped 4 bases and J dropped 7; count of bases not matched to a gene: 21.

J is TRBJ2-3 and V is TRBV7-2; 8 nucleotides agree with TRBD2. Germline assignment: CDR1 SGHTA and CDR2 FQGNSA. This CDR3 has 14 amino acids. Trimming at V came to 1 base and at J to 6 bases, leaving 3 bases not matched to a gene. Written as DNA, the CDR3 is TGTGCCAGCAGCTTAGAACGGGGGGGGGATACGCAGTATTTT. It is translated as CASSLERGGDTQYF.

This clonotype was recorded a few times. The genes are TRBV5-4 and TRBJ1-2; D uncertain. The length of the CDR3 is 15 residues. The V gene's germline CDR1 is SGHNT and CDR2 YYREEE (reference sequence). Trimming took off 0 bases at V and 3 bases at J, with 12 bases between the two ends. CDR3 residues: CASSLDGGEDYGYTF. In DNA form, the CDR3 reads TGTGCCAGCAGCTTGGACGGCGGCGAGGACTATGGCTACACCTTC. Full variable domain (rest looked up from reference TRBV5-4 and TRBJ1-2): ETGVTQSPTHLIKTRGQQVTLRCSSQSGHNTVSWYQQALGQGPQFIFQYYREEENGRGNFPPRFSGLQFPNYSSELNVNALELDDSALYLCASSLDGGEDYGYTFGSGTRLTVV.

This clonotype came up a few times. The CDR3 loop is CASTPHFRDIQYF. The CDR3 DNA reads as TGTGCCAGCACCCCCCACTTTCGGGACATTCAGTACTTC. The chain is built from TRBV12-3 or TRBV12-4 and TRBJ2-4; D gene ambiguous. This CDR3 spans 13 amino acids. V gave up 7 bases and J gave up 8 bases, with 15 bases separating them.